These T cell receptor beta chains were read from a single sample in a study of CD8 T cells in Susac syndrome. TCRdb reprocessed the immunoSEQ multiplex PCR reads with MiXCR, giving one entry per CDR3 protein. The data contain 100,000 to 150,000 distinct CDR3 sequences, around 95% of them singletons. The specimen sequenced was CD8+ T cells from PBMCs. The receptors here all came from a human donor with Susac syndrome. Both conserved end residues are part of each CDR3. Fields, in order: CDR3 protein, CDR3 DNA, V gene, J gene, D gene, clone size. D genes are given only for firm matches. The size entry is marked missing in some rows and otherwise reads once, few, many or a size class.

CASSLLGFAEAFF	TGTGCCAGCAGTCTACTAGGGTTCGCTGAAGCTTTCTTT	TRBV12-3/TRBV12-4	TRBJ1-1	NA	NA
CASAARGANVLTF	TGTGCCAGCGCTGCCCGAGGGGCCAACGTCCTGACTTTC	TRBV13	TRBJ2-6	NA	NA
CASNPSFADTDTQYF	TGTGCCAGCAACCCCTCGTTTGCAGACACAGATACGCAGTATTTT	TRBV11-2	TRBJ2-3	NA	NA
CASSAGGVETQYF	TGTGCCAGCAGTGCTGGGGGGGTGGAGACCCAGTACTTC	TRBV6-4	TRBJ2-5	TRBD2	NA
CASSDRETKNIQYF	TGTGCCAGCAGCGACAGGGAAACCAAAAACATTCAGTACTTC	TRBV5-4	TRBJ2-4	TRBD1	NA
CASSLGTLWAALSYNEQFF	TGCGCCAGCAGCCTGGGCACTCTTTGGGCAGCGCTTTCCTACAATGAGCAGTTCTTC	TRBV4-3	TRBJ2-1	NA	NA
CASSSRLAGVLEQYF	TGTGCCAGCAGTTCGAGACTAGCGGGAGTTCTCGAGCAGTACTTC	TRBV27	TRBJ2-7	TRBD2	NA
CASSQPGQQPWYGYTF	TGCGCCAGCAGCCAACCGGGACAGCAGCCTTGGTATGGCTACACCTTC	TRBV4-1	TRBJ1-2	TRBD1	NA
CASTTGRSYNEQFF	TGTGCCTCGACTACGGGGCGGAGCTACAATGAGCAGTTCTTC	TRBV30	TRBJ2-1	NA	NA
CASSGGREEGSYEQYF	TGTGCCAGCAGTGGGGGTCGGGAGGAGGGATCCTACGAGCAGTACTTC	TRBV2	TRBJ2-7	TRBD2	once
CASSLGAGYEQYF	TGTGCCAGCAGCTTAGGGGCGGGGTACGAGCAGTACTTC	TRBV13	TRBJ2-7	NA	NA
CASSLVTGFLNEQYF	TGTGCCAGCAGCTTAGTTACGGGATTCCTAAACGAGCAGTACTTC	TRBV7-9	TRBJ2-7	NA	NA
CASFFAPNTEAFF	TGTGCCAGCTTTTTCGCTCCAAACACTGAAGCTTTCTTT	TRBV5-6	TRBJ1-1	NA	NA
CSARGPLNTEAFF	TGCAGTGCTAGAGGCCCGCTGAACACTGAAGCTTTCTTT	TRBV20-1	TRBJ1-1	NA	NA
CASTLTADTQYF	TGTGCCAGCACCCTGACAGCAGATACGCAGTATTTT	TRBV7-9	TRBJ2-3	NA	NA
CSVEEKRGEEKLFF	TGCAGCGTTGAGGAGAAGAGGGGTGAGGAAAAACTGTTTTTT	TRBV29-1	TRBJ1-4	NA	NA
CASSSIAGKETQYF	TGTGCCAGCAGCTCGATAGCGGGAAAAGAGACCCAGTACTTC	TRBV7-3	TRBJ2-5	TRBD2	NA
CASSGTGGFNEKLFF	TGTGCCAGCAGCGGGACAGGGGGTTTTAATGAAAAACTGTTTTTT	TRBV25-1	TRBJ1-4	TRBD1	NA
CASSSDGTSSGNTIYF	TGTGCCAGCAGCTCGGACGGAACCTCCTCTGGAAACACCATATATTTT	TRBV13	TRBJ1-3	NA	NA
CASSLGMYGGLSSYNEQFF	TGTGCCAGCAGCTTAGGAATGTACGGCGGACTGAGCTCCTACAATGAGCAGTTCTTC	TRBV7-8	TRBJ2-1	NA	NA
CASSQDSQSFNQPQHF	TGTGCCAGCAGCCAAGATTCCCAGTCCTTCAATCAGCCCCAGCATTTT	TRBV4-2	TRBJ1-5	NA	NA
CASSLQGAWGYGYTF	TGTGCCAGCAGCCTACAGGGGGCTTGGGGCTATGGCTACACCTTC	TRBV12-3/TRBV12-4	TRBJ1-2	TRBD1	NA
CASSPSPQGRQPQHF	TGTGCCAGCTCACCGAGTCCCCAGGGGCGGCAGCCCCAGCATTTT	TRBV18	TRBJ1-5	NA	NA
CASSFGLSTDTQYF	TGTGCCAGCAGTTTCGGGTTGAGCACAGATACGCAGTATTTT	TRBV12-3/TRBV12-4	TRBJ2-3	NA	NA
CASRAGELFF	TGTGCCAGCAGAGCCGGGGAGCTGTTTTTT	TRBV6-2/TRBV6-3	TRBJ2-2	NA	NA
CASIGQGTREWDF	TGTGCCAGCATCGGCCAGGGGACACGAGAATGGGACTTC	TRBV5-6	TRBJ2-7	NA	NA
CASSLGSYGYTF	TGTGCCAGCAGTTTGGGGTCCTATGGCTACACCTTC	TRBV12-3/TRBV12-4	TRBJ1-2	NA	few
CASSPRVSYEQYF	TGTGCCAGTAGCCCCAGGGTCTCCTACGAGCAGTACTTC	TRBV19	TRBJ2-7	NA	NA
CASSSDEIQGFGELFF	TGTGCCAGCAGCTCAGACGAAATACAGGGGTTCGGGGAGCTGTTTTTT	TRBV7-9	TRBJ2-2	TRBD1	NA
CASSENTEAFF	TGTGCCAGCAGTGAGAACACTGAAGCTTTCTTT	TRBV25-1	TRBJ1-1	NA	few
CAWSGGGYEQYF	TGTGCCTGGAGTGGAGGAGGGTACGAGCAGTACTTC	TRBV30	TRBJ2-7	NA	few
CASATGNTEAFF	TGTGCCAGTGCGACGGGGAACACTGAAGCTTTCTTT	TRBV19	TRBJ1-1	NA	once
CAWGDRAYEQYF	TGTGCCTGGGGGGACCGGGCCTACGAGCAGTACTTC	TRBV30	TRBJ2-7	NA	NA
CASSQDLLGLAANEQFF	TGTGCCAGCAGCCAGGACCTACTGGGACTAGCGGCAAATGAGCAGTTCTTC	TRBV4-2	TRBJ2-1	TRBD2	NA
CASSADRGRGEKLFF	TGTGCCAGCAGCGCTGACAGGGGGCGAGGGGAAAAACTGTTTTTT	TRBV9	TRBJ1-4	TRBD1	once
CAWTRSAVREQYF	TGTGCCTGGACCCGGTCAGCCGTTCGCGAGCAGTACTTC	TRBV30	TRBJ2-7	NA	NA
CASSLLTLGGVETQYF	TGCGCCAGCAGCCTCCTCACGCTCGGGGGGGTAGAGACCCAGTACTTC	TRBV4-1	TRBJ2-5	TRBD2	NA